Only one count was recorded for the clone carrying this T cell receptor (beta chain). Its antigen is unidentified. Investigators spread the genomic DNA of each subset evenly over several immunoSEQ plates. TCRdb's copy holds only in-frame clones and misses some; the assay was immunoSEQ multiplex PCR. The sample comprises about a million clones, around 74% of which are singletons, and 1.4% to 1.5% rests with the top ten. These data are taken from a study of shared clonotypes between healthy human individuals. With 6 bases removed from V and 2 bases from J, the gap between germline ends came to 10 bases. Germline CDR1 SGHTA, CDR2 FQGNSA. The CDR3 totals 13 residues. Study-wide results and caveats: Sampling covered blood only; tissue repertoires likely differ. Rarefaction revealed incomplete sorted-subset sequencing despite large depth.

The sample taken for sequencing was memory CD4+ T cells sorted from blood. As for subset: CD45RA-negative fraction. The chain has TRBV7-2 and TRBJ2-5; D ambiguous. This clonotype originated in a man between 18 and 29 years old in good health. CDR3: CASRAGVQETQYF. In DNA form, the CDR3 reads TGTGCCAGCAGGGCTGGGGTACAAGAGACCCAGTACTTC.